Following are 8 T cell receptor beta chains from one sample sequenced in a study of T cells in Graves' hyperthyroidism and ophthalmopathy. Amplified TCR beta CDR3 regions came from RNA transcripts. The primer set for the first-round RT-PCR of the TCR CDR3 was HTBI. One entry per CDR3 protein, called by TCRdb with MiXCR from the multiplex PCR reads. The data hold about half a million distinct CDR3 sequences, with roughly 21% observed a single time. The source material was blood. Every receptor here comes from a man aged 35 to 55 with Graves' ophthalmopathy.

CDR3 protein: CASSLLGQGLKWQPQHF. The CDR3 nucleotides read TGTGCCAGCAGCTTGTTGGGACAGGGGCTTAAGTGGCAGCCCCAGCATTTT. The chain has TRBV11-3 and TRBJ1-5, with 10 bases lining up with TRBD1. Germline V gives CDR1 SGHNT, CDR2 YENEEA. J lost 7 bases, V lost 3 bases, and 12 bases had no gene match. This CDR3 region has 17 residues.

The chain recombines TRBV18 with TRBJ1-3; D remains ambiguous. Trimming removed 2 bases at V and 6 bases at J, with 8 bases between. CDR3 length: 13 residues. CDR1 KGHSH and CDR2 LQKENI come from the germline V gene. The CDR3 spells CASSPSQLNTIYF. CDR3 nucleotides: TGTGCCAGCTCACCAAGCCAGCTAAACACCATATATTTT.

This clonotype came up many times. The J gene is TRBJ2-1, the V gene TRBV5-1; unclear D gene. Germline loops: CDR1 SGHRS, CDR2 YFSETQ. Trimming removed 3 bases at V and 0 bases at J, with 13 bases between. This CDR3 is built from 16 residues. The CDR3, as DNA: TGCGCCAGCAGCTACTCAGCGCTCAGCTCCTACAATGAGCAGTTCTTC. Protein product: CASSYSALSSYNEQFF. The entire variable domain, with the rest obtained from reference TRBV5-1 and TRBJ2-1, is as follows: KAGVTQTPRYLIKTRGQQVTLSCSPISGHRSVSWYQQTPGQGLQFLFEYFSETQRNKGNFPGRFSGRQFSNSRSEMNVSTLELGDSALYLCASSYSALSSYNEQFFGPGTRLTVL.

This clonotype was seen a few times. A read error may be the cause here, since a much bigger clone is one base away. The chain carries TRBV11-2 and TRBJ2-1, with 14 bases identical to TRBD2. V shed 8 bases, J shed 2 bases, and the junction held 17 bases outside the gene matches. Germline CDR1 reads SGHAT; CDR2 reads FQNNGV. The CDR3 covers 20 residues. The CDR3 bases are TGTGCCAGCGGATACCCCCCTACCGGGACTAGCGGGAGCCCCTACAATGAGCAGTTCTTC. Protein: CASGYPPTGTSGSPYNEQFF.

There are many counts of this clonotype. The CDR3 is CASSTGGSGYTF. Here the CDR3 DNA reads TGTGCCAGCTCCACAGGGGGCAGCGGCTACACCTTC. The chain recombines TRBV18 with TRBJ1-2, with 9 bases aligning to TRBD1. Germline values: CDR1 KGHSH, CDR2 LQKENI. The CDR3 contains 12 residues. Unmatched junction bases numbered 4, after V lost 6 bases and J lost 8 bases.

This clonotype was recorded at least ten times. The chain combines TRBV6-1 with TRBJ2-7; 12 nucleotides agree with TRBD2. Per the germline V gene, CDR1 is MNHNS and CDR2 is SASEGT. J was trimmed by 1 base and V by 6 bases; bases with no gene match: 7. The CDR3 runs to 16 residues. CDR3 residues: CASSPTGLAGSYEQYF. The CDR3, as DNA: TGTGCCAGCAGCCCCACCGGACTAGCGGGGTCCTACGAGCAGTACTTC.

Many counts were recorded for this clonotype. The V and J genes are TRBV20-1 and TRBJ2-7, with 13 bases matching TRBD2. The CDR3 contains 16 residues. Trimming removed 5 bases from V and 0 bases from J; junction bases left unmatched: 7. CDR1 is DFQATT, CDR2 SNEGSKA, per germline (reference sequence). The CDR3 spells CSAGGTSGTTSYEQYF. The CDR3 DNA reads TGCAGTGCTGGAGGGACTAGCGGGACGACCTCCTACGAGCAGTACTTC.

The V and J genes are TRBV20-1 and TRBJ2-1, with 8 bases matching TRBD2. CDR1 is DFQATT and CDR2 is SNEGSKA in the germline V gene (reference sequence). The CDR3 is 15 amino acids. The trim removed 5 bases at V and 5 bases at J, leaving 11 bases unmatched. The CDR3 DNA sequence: TGCAGTGCTCAAGGGCTAGCGGGTGTAGACAATGAGCAGTTCTTC. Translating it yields CSAQGLAGVDNEQFF.